This is a list of T cell receptor beta chains from one sample in a study of identical twins. TCRdb re-analysed the 5' RACE reads in MiXCR, keeping a single row per CDR3 protein. The sample records about 530,000 distinct CDR3 sequences, approximately 14% being singletons. These sequences were also reported in another study, on yellow fever vaccine responses in identical twins.

Sequences were obtained from CD4+ T cells sorted from blood. The receptor set was obtained from a woman between 18 and 30 years old in good health. The conserved cysteine and the conserved F or W are not part of the CDR3 here. D genes are given only for firm matches.

.,11,TRBV12-3/TRBV12-4,TRBJ2-3,ASSTLLEDTQY
.,11,TRBV10-1,TRBJ1-2,ASSASISYGYT
.,11,TRBV6-2/TRBV6-3,TRBJ2-1,ASSLRGFHEQF
.,11,TRBV2,TRBJ2-1,ASSRPPFWEQF
TRBD1,14,TRBV5-1,TRBJ1-1,ASSKGDRISNTEAF
.,10,TRBV5-1,TRBJ1-2,ASSSNDYGYT
.,11,TRBV7-9,TRBJ2-2,ATRYVGTGELF
TRBD2,15,TRBV2,TRBJ2-1,AIRGGQTSGRYNEQF
TRBD1,11,TRBV20-1,TRBJ1-6,SARQGDNSPLH
.,13,TRBV29-1,TRBJ2-3,SVGSPRDRTDTQY
TRBD2,13,TRBV24-1,TRBJ2-3,ATSRAGGPADTQY
.,13,TRBV6-5,TRBJ2-7,ASSSGGRRTYEQY
.,9,TRBV10-2,TRBJ1-1,ASRQGERAF
.,12,TRBV11-2,TRBJ2-1,ASSLIRGYNEQF
.,14,TRBV7-2,TRBJ2-5,ASSFRRDLFKETQY
.,10,TRBV12-3/TRBV12-4,TRBJ1-1,ASSLNTVEAF
.,12,TRBV19,TRBJ2-5,ASSIVTSQETQY
.,11,TRBV2,TRBJ1-3,ASSDQGGNTIY
TRBD2,16,TRBV5-1,TRBJ2-3,ASRSGTSSIPSTDTQY
TRBD1,12,TRBV12-3/TRBV12-4,TRBJ2-7,ASSLAGTGPGQY
.,14,TRBV15,TRBJ2-1,ATSRAWQGSYNEQF
.,14,TRBV6-1,TRBJ1-1,ASKRGSGTMNTEAF
.,10,TRBV29-1,TRBJ2-5,SVEGLGETQY
.,13,TRBV6-5,TRBJ1-2,ASSYGRGEGDGYT
.,11,TRBV4-1,TRBJ2-5,ASSQSQGETQY
.,13,TRBV3-1,TRBJ2-3,ASSQDRRARDTQY
TRBD2,13,TRBV3-1,TRBJ2-3,ASSHSAGGRNTQY
.,9,TRBV20-1,TRBJ2-1,SASRAGEQF
.,13,TRBV7-9,TRBJ2-3,ASSLMKIHLPTQY
.,15,TRBV10-3,TRBJ2-1,ASSEGQWKGYYNEQF
.,13,TRBV5-1,TRBJ2-7,ASSLPRSGTYEQY
TRBD1,16,TRBV24-1,TRBJ2-2,ATSDFPGQGGHTGELF
.,14,TRBV7-3,TRBJ2-2,ASSLIGGANTGELF
TRBD2,14,TRBV3-1,TRBJ2-3,ASSHLAGASTDTQY
.,14,TRBV3-1,TRBJ1-4,ASSQSGLATNEKLF
.,13,TRBV5-6,TRBJ1-2,ASSLRLTASYGYT
.,12,TRBV20-1,TRBJ2-7,SAPRAGEGYEQY
.,13,TRBV12-3/TRBV12-4,TRBJ1-6,ASRPTSGPNSPLH
.,12,TRBV6-5,TRBJ2-2,ASSYSRVTGELF
TRBD2,14,TRBV20-1,TRBJ2-3,SAREGTSGIADTQY
TRBD1,10,TRBV29-1,TRBJ1-1,SAIQGATEAF
TRBD1,10,TRBV29-1,TRBJ2-7,SVTGSSYEQY
TRBD1,15,TRBV5-1,TRBJ1-3,ASSSGGTGGAGNTIY
.,13,TRBV4-1,TRBJ2-7,ASSQEIPGAYEQY
.,12,TRBV12-3/TRBV12-4,TRBJ1-5,ASRSLEQDQPQH
TRBD2,13,TRBV20-1,TRBJ2-7,SAIRETSGSGEQY
.,13,TRBV14,TRBJ2-7,ASSQVRGFSYEQY